The present T cell receptor (beta chain) was sequenced within a study of tumor and adjacent non-tumor tissue in lung cancer. The library came from three nested PCR rounds adapted from ARM-PCR protocols. TCRdb re-called the multiplex PCR reads with MiXCR, one entry per CDR3 protein. The sample holds about 43,000 distinct CDR3 sequences, roughly 66% seen once. With V trimmed by 6 bases and J by 6 bases, 1 base remained unmatched. The CDR3 runs to 12 residues. RNA was extracted from bulk tissue without any cell sorting. This non-tumor lung sample came from over 3 cm beyond the tumor edge. This clonotype was seen many times. Its target is not known. The study's findings and limits: Shorter survival was associated with higher TCR diversity in tumors. Top 100 clones took a larger repertoire share in normal lung.

Material for sequencing was distant non-tumor lung tissue. The TCR sequence derives from a man aged 50 to 59 with non-small cell lung cancer. The chain carries TRBV12-3 or TRBV12-4 and TRBJ1-5, with 8 bases identical to TRBD1. The CDR3 here is CASRDRAQPQHF. For the CDR3, the DNA is TGTGCCAGCAGGGACAGGGCTCAGCCCCAGCATTTT.